A selection of T cell receptor beta chains follows, all from one sample in a study of T cell responses to AZD1222 COVID-19 vaccine. Clones were read by immunoSEQ multiplex PCR, and TCRdb kept only the in-frame ones, dropping some. The data hold 95,000 to 110,000 clones, with about 90% observed a single time. The sample in question was peripheral blood, obtained 28 days after the second AZD1222 dose. These receptors were collected from an adult who received the AZD1222 COVID-19 vaccine. Each CDR3 is given with its conserved first and last residue. The order of the fields is D gene, V gene, J gene, clone size, CDR3 length, CDR3 protein, CDR3 DNA. A D gene is named only where the DNA matches it firmly. The size field is filled for only some rows; it gives once, few, many or a size class.

d_gene: -; v_gene: TRBV5-6; j_gene: TRBJ1-5; abundance: -; len: 14; CDR3aa: CASSPGTGNQPQHF; CDR3nt: TGTGCCAGCAGCCCCGGGACGGGGAATCAGCCCCAGCATTTT
d_gene: -; v_gene: TRBV6-2/TRBV6-3; j_gene: TRBJ1-1; abundance: -; len: 15; CDR3aa: CASSRGTVLNTEAFF; CDR3nt: TGTGCCAGCAGTAGGGGGACGGTATTGAACACTGAAGCTTTCTTT
d_gene: TRBD2; v_gene: TRBV9; j_gene: TRBJ2-3; abundance: once; len: 17; CDR3aa: CASSLQLGGLYPDTQYF; CDR3nt: TGTGCCAGCAGCCTACAGTTGGGGGGGTTGTATCCGGATACGCAGTATTTT
d_gene: -; v_gene: TRBV6-1; j_gene: TRBJ1-2; abundance: many; len: 16; CDR3aa: CASSDNFGTEGYGYTF; CDR3nt: TGTGCCAGCAGTGACAATTTCGGTACTGAGGGCTATGGCTACACCTTC
d_gene: -; v_gene: TRBV7-2; j_gene: TRBJ2-7; abundance: -; len: 15; CDR3aa: CASSFGMGTSYEQYF; CDR3nt: TGTGCCAGCAGCTTTGGCATGGGAACCTCCTACGAGCAGTACTTC
d_gene: TRBD2; v_gene: TRBV6-5; j_gene: TRBJ2-1; abundance: few; len: 16; CDR3aa: CASSYSLAGGHNEQFF; CDR3nt: TGTGCCAGCAGTTACTCACTAGCGGGAGGACACAATGAGCAGTTCTTC
d_gene: -; v_gene: TRBV7-9; j_gene: TRBJ1-1; abundance: -; len: 14; CDR3aa: CASSLVLGNTEAFF; CDR3nt: TGTGCCAGCAGCTTAGTTCTGGGTAACACTGAAGCTTTCTTT
d_gene: -; v_gene: TRBV11-1; j_gene: TRBJ2-3; abundance: -; len: 12; CDR3aa: CASSLDGTVQGF; CDR3nt: TGTGCCAGCAGCTTAGACGGGACCGTTCAAGGTTTT
d_gene: -; v_gene: TRBV27; j_gene: TRBJ1-2; abundance: -; len: 16; CDR3aa: CASSPGPSVKNYGYTF; CDR3nt: TGTGCCAGCAGTCCAGGACCTTCTGTAAAAAACTATGGCTACACCTTC
d_gene: -; v_gene: TRBV30; j_gene: TRBJ1-5; abundance: -; len: 15; CDR3aa: CAWSYGMSRNQPQHF; CDR3nt: TGTGCCTGGAGTTACGGGATGTCGAGGAATCAGCCCCAGCATTTT
d_gene: -; v_gene: TRBV9; j_gene: TRBJ2-1; abundance: -; len: 15; CDR3aa: CASSVDLVPYNEQFF; CDR3nt: TGTGCCAGCAGCGTAGACCTGGTCCCCTACAATGAGCAGTTCTTC
d_gene: -; v_gene: TRBV25-1; j_gene: TRBJ1-2; abundance: -; len: 12; CDR3aa: CASRDSNYGYTF; CDR3nt: TGTGCCAGCAGGGACTCTAACTATGGCTACACCTTC
d_gene: -; v_gene: TRBV6-5; j_gene: TRBJ1-5; abundance: -; len: 15; CDR3aa: CASSYSRKGLGAQHF; CDR3nt: TGTGCCAGCAGTTATTCGCGTAAGGGCCTCGGGGCCCAGCATTTT
d_gene: -; v_gene: TRBV7-9; j_gene: TRBJ2-7; abundance: -; len: 16; CDR3aa: CASSLVSFDSAYEQYF; CDR3nt: TGTGCCAGCAGCTTAGTATCATTCGACAGCGCCTACGAGCAGTACTTC
d_gene: -; v_gene: TRBV19; j_gene: TRBJ2-1; abundance: -; len: 19; CDR3aa: CASSTRVQGSALSYNEQFF; CDR3nt: TGTGCCAGTAGTACCCGAGTCCAGGGGTCAGCCCTCTCCTACAATGAGCAGTTCTTC
d_gene: -; v_gene: TRBV7-2; j_gene: TRBJ1-6; abundance: -; len: 17; CDR3aa: CASSLAALPQGNSPLHF; CDR3nt: TGTGCCAGCAGCTTAGCAGCTTTACCCCAGGGGAATTCACCCCTCCACTTT